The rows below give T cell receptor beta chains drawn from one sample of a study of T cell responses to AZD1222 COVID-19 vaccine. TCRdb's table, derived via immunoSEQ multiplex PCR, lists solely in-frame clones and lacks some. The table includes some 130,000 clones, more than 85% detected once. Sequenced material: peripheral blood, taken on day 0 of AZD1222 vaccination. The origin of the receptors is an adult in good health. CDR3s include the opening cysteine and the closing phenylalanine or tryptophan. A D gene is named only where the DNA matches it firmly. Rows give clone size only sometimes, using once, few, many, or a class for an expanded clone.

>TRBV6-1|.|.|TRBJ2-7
CASSEAFMLSEQYF
TGTGCCAGCAGTGAAGCTTTCATGCTTTCCGAGCAGTACTTC
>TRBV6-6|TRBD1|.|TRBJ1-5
CASSKHGTGNNQPQHF
TGTGCCAGCAGTAAACACGGGACAGGGAACAATCAGCCCCAGCATTTT
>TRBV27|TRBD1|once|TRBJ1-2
CASSADREYYGYTF
TGTGCCAGCAGTGCGGACAGGGAGTACTATGGCTACACCTTC
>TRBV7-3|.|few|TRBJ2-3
CASSLLGGDTQYF
TGTGCCAGCAGCTTACTAGGGGGAGATACGCAGTATTTT
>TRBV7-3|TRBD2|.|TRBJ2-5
CASSLGAGEGETQYF
TGTGCCAGCAGCTTAGGAGCGGGAGAGGGGGAGACCCAGTACTTC
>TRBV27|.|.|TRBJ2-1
CASSFGYLYNEQFF
TGTGCCAGCAGTTTTGGCTATCTGTACAATGAGCAGTTCTTC
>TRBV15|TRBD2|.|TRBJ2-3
CATSRQLAGGTDTQYF
TGTGCCACCAGCAGACAACTAGCGGGAGGGACCGATACGCAGTATTTT
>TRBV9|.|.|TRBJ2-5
CASSVLQGRETQYF
TGTGCCAGCAGCGTTTTACAGGGACGAGAGACCCAGTACTTC
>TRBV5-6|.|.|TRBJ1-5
CASSLGDGRNQPQHF
TGTGCCAGCAGCTTGGGGGACGGCCGCAATCAGCCCCAGCATTTT
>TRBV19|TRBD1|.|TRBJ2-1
CASSLPGQGLNEQFF
TGTGCCAGTAGCCTACCTGGACAGGGTTTGAATGAGCAGTTCTTC
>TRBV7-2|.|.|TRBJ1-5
CASSLKLQGQPQHF
TGTGCCAGCAGCTTAAAGCTCCAGGGTCAGCCCCAGCATTTT
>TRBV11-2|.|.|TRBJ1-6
CASSSAGAGGSPLHF
TGTGCCAGCAGCTCCGCGGGGGCGGGGGGTTCACCCCTCCACTTT
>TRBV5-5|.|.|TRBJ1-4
CASADSGKLFF
TGTGCCAGCGCCGATAGTGGGAAACTGTTTTTT
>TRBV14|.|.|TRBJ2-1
CASSPVLWAEQFF
TGTGCCAGCAGCCCGGTTCTATGGGCCGAGCAGTTCTTC
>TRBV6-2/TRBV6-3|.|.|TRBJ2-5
CASSYTVADQETQYF
TGTGCCAGCAGTTACACTGTGGCAGACCAAGAGACCCAGTACTTC
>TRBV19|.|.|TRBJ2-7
CASSTEYSYEQYF
TGTGCCAGTAGTACGGAATACTCCTACGAGCAGTACTTC
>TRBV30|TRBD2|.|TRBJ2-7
CAWSGRLAGGEQYF
TGTGCCTGGAGTGGAAGACTAGCGGGAGGTGAGCAGTACTTC
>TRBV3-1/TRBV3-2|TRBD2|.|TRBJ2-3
CASSQGTSSTDTQYF
TGTGCCAGCAGCCAAGGGACTAGTAGCACAGATACGCAGTATTTT
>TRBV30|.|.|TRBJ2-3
CAWSGSLWVDTQYF
TGTGCCTGGTCGGGGTCCCTCTGGGTAGATACGCAGTATTTT
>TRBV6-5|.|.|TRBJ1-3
CASSPRVGNTIYF
TGTGCCAGCAGCCCGCGGGTTGGAAACACCATATATTTT
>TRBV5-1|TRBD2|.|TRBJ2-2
CASSLTSGSVGELFF
TGCGCCAGCAGCTTAACTAGCGGGAGTGTCGGGGAGCTGTTTTTT
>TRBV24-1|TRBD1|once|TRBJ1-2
CATSDVDRGDSYGYTF
TGTGCCACCAGTGATGTGGACAGGGGAGATAGCTATGGCTACACCTTC
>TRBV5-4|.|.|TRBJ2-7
CASSLKNNPYEQYF
TGTGCCAGCAGCTTGAAGAATAATCCCTACGAGCAGTACTTC
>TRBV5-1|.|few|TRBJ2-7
CASSLGRTNEQYF
TGCGCCAGCAGCTTGGGGAGAACTAACGAGCAGTACTTC
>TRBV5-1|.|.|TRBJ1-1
CASRLTMNTEAFF
TGCGCCAGCAGACTGACCATGAACACTGAAGCTTTCTTT
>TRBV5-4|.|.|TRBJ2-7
CASSFGAGYEQYF
TGTGCCAGCAGCTTTGGGGCGGGGTACGAGCAGTACTTC
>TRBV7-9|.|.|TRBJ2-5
CASSPLSETQYF
TGTGCCAGCAGCCCTTTATCGGAGACCCAGTACTTC
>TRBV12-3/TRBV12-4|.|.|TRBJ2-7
CATSSGGYEQYF
TGTGCCACCAGTTCAGGGGGGTACGAGCAGTACTTC
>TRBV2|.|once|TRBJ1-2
CASSEREDYGYTF
TGTGCCAGCAGTGAACGGGAGGACTATGGCTACACCTTC
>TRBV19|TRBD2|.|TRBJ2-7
CASSPPSGGGSYEQYF
TGTGCCAGTAGTCCCCCGAGCGGGGGGGGATCCTACGAGCAGTACTTC
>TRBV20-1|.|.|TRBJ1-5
CSAKVAQPQHF
TGCAGTGCTAAGGTGGCTCAGCCCCAGCATTTT
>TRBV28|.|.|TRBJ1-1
CASSPDRYTEAFF
TGTGCCAGCAGCCCCGACAGGTACACTGAAGCTTTCTTT
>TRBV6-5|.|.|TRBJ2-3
CASSLGNTDTQYF
TGTGCCAGCAGTCTAGGGAATACAGATACGCAGTATTTT
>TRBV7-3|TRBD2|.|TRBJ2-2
CASSLIPSGRTGELFF
TGTGCCAGCAGCTTAATCCCTAGCGGGAGAACCGGGGAGCTGTTTTTT
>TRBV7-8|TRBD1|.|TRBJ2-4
CASSFGDRVLAKNIQYF
TGTGCCAGCAGCTTCGGCGACAGGGTTTTAGCCAAAAACATTCAGTACTTC
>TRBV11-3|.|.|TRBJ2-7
CASSLAGGVSSYEQYF
TGTGCCAGCAGCTTAGCAGGCGGGGTTAGCTCCTACGAGCAGTACTTC